The 8 T cell receptor beta chains below were found in one sample sequenced in a study of T cell repertoires in cytomegalovirus infection. One entry per CDR3 protein results from TCRdb running MiXCR on the reads. The table records around 200,000 distinct CDR3 sequences, about 38% of them present only once. No antigen is known for these receptors. The specimen comprised CD8+ T cells from cultured PBMCs, sampled from culture after CMV antigen stimulation. The source is a human donor in good health (CMV status not recorded). Some clones in this sample may be carry-over from other donors' samples.

The rearrangement uses TRBV5-1 and TRBJ1-1, with 8 positions matching TRBD1. CDR1 SGHRS and CDR2 YFSETQ come from the germline V gene. V lost 3 bases to trimming and J lost 0 bases; unmatched junction nucleotides: 4. The CDR3 runs 15 residues. CDR3 DNA sequence: TGCGCCAGCAGCTCGGGGGACAGGCTGAACACTGAAGCTTTCTTT. It translates to CASSSGDRLNTEAFF.

CDR3 in DNA: TGTGCCAGCAGTTTAATGGTATCGGGCGCTGAAGCTTTCTTT. This sequence encodes CASSLMVSGAEAFF. The V call is TRBV27, the J call TRBJ1-1, with unresolved D. CDR1 is MNHEY, CDR2 SMNVEV, per germline (reference sequence). The CDR3 covers 14 residues. Between the trimmed V and J ends, which lost 2 bases and 6 bases, there was a span of 13 bases.

This chain joins TRBV7-2 and TRBJ1-2; 9 nucleotides match TRBD1. Germline V lookup: CDR1 SGHTA, CDR2 FQGNSA. V was clipped by 5 bases and J by 4 bases; unmatched bases: 11. The CDR3 contains 16 residues. CDR3 DNA sequence: TGTGCCAGCAGCCCTCGGACCGAACAGGGGGCCTATGGCTACACCTTC. It is translated as CASSPRTEQGAYGYTF.

This clonotype was counted a few times. V is TRBV6-1 and J is TRBJ1-2, with 7 bases lining up with TRBD1. V dropped 3 bases and J dropped 1; count of bases not matched to a gene: 11. The CDR3 length is 17 residues. CDR1 and CDR2 from the germline V gene are MNHNS and SASEGT. Here the CDR3 DNA reads TGTGCCAGCAGTGACGGTGGGACAGTGGACATTAACTATGGCTACACCTTC. Protein sequence: CASSDGGTVDINYGYTF.

This clonotype was seen more than once but under ten times. CDR3 residues: CASSFTSGSGEQYF. CDR3 DNA: TGTGCCAGCAGCTTTACTAGCGGGAGTGGCGAGCAGTACTTC. The chain couples TRBV7-9 to TRBJ2-7; 11 bases line up with TRBD2. J lost 6 bases, V lost 3 bases, and 4 bases had no gene match. From germline, CDR1 is SEHNR and CDR2 FQNEAQ (reference sequence). The CDR3 length is 14 residues. The entire variable domain, with the rest obtained from reference TRBV7-9 and TRBJ2-7, is as follows: DTGVSQNPRHKITKRGQNVTFRCDPISEHNRLYWYRQTLGQGPEFLTYFQNEAQLEKSRLLSDRFSAERPKGSFSTLEIQRTEQGDSAMYLCASSFTSGSGEQYFGPGTRLTVT.

The J gene is TRBJ2-7, the V gene TRBV27, with D possibly matching TRBD1 (6 bases). The CDR3 covers 12 residues. Trimming took off 10 bases at V and 0 bases at J, with 10 bases between the two ends. In germline, CDR1 is MNHEY, CDR2 SMNVEV (reference sequence). CDR3 coding DNA: TGTGCCACCGTGGGGGCCTCCTACGAGCAGTACTTC. Its translation: CATVGASYEQYF.

This clonotype was seen more than once but under ten times. J is TRBJ1-3 and V is TRBV20-1, with unresolved D. CDR3 length: 14 residues. The germline V gene has CDR1 DFQATT and CDR2 SNEGSKA (reference sequence). V shed 3 bases and J shed 0 bases, with 9 bases lying between them. The CDR3 loop reads CSASSDISGNTIYF. CDR3 coding DNA: TGCAGTGCTAGTAGTGATATCTCTGGAAACACCATATATTTT.

This clonotype appeared a few times. The chain joins TRBV29-1 to TRBJ2-3; 9 bases agree with TRBD1. Germline CDR1 and CDR2: SQVTM and ANQGSEA. This CDR3 region has 12 residues. V was pared by 7 bases and J by 6 bases, with 5 bases of the junction left unmatched. The CDR3: CSAPDRGDTQYF. Written as DNA, the CDR3 is TGCAGCGCACCCGACAGGGGGGATACGCAGTATTTT.